This T cell receptor (beta chain) was retrieved from a study of T cell responses to AZD1222 COVID-19 vaccine. Study conclusions and caveats: Spike-specific TCR depth and breadth grew after two AZD1222 doses. Clonal diversity was possibly underestimated, and white British individuals and females predominated among donors. Only 5 or 6 AZD1222 recipients tested seropositive at baseline.

V was cut by 4 bases and J by 2 bases, with 9 bases left in between. The germline gives CDR1 MNHEY, CDR2 SVGEGT. The CDR3 runs 14 residues. On this clone: The antigen is undetermined.

Profiled with immunoSEQ multiplex PCR; TCRdb holds only in-frame clones, not every one. Of about 150,000 clones in the sample, about 87% are singletons; the top ten hold 3% to 4%. This receptor was taken from an adult in good health. The V gene is TRBV6-2 or TRBV6-3, the J gene TRBJ1-5, with D perhaps matching TRBD1 (6 bases). The sequencing used peripheral blood, collected on day 0 of MenACWY control vaccination. CDR3 loop: CASSFSGGNQPQHF. CDR3 DNA: TGTGCCAGCAGTTTTTCAGGGGGCAATCAGCCCCAGCATTTT.